The source of this T cell receptor beta chain is a study of CD8+CD57+ T cells in acquired aplastic anemia. Turning to the study itself: Yields of DNA that came from sorted CD4+ and CD8+ cells averaged approximately 3.2 ug. Study-wide points: In common between the patients and the controls were around 29 CD8+ CDR3 sequences.

TCR beta VDJ and CDR3 profiling used genomic DNA as template. TCRdb re-called the reads through MiXCR, storing one row per CDR3 protein. The sample gives around 200,000 distinct CDR3 sequences, 45% to 60% of which show up once; roughly 13% is in the top ten. This clonotype was seen ten or more times. The target antigen is unknown. The patients chosen for sequencing had shown expansion of CD8+CD57+ cells (detected by flow cytometry). There were no patients without severe acquired aplastic anemia. V lost 4 bases to trimming and J lost 4 bases; unmatched junction nucleotides: 4. Germline V gene sequence: CDR1 SGHRS, CDR2 YFSETQ. The CDR3 is 15 residues long.

The sequencing input was sorted CD4+, CD8+, or CD8+CD57+ T cells (not recorded which) from PBMCs. The TCR comes from a human donor with aplastic anemia. J is TRBJ2-2 and V is TRBV5-1, with 10 bases matching TRBD1. CDR3 sequence reads: CASSIGQGGTGELFF. Here the CDR3 DNA reads TGCGCCAGCAGCATAGGACAGGGGGGCACCGGGGAGCTGTTTTTT.